The present T cell receptor (beta chain) was sequenced within a study of OX40 agonist ivuxolimab in advanced cancers. Across the study: A male proportion of just over 80% was recorded, with mean age roughly 60 years and range about 23 to 80.

Germline V gives CDR1 SGHNT, CDR2 YENEEA. Trimming stripped 1 base from V and 1 base from J, with 7 bases between. The CDR3 runs 14 residues. Generated by immunoSEQ multiplex PCR, the TCRdb table keeps only in-frame clones and is missing some. The sample lists around 50,000 clones, about nine tenths occurring once. The V gene is TRBV11-3, the J gene TRBJ1-1; no clear D gene. The material sequenced was CD4+ or CD8+ T cells sorted from blood, taken in a trial of the OX40 agonist ivuxolimab. The origin of this receptor is an adult with an advanced solid tumor such as melanoma, head and neck, liver or kidney cancer. DNA of the CDR3: TGTGCCAGCAGCTTAGTAGGCGGGAACACTGAAGCTTTCTTT. This sequence encodes CASSLVGGNTEAFF.